The 26 T cell receptor beta chains reported below all come from one sample, sequenced in a study of blood T cell repertoires in COVID-19. TCRdb's copy holds only in-frame clones and misses some; the assay was immunoSEQ multiplex PCR. The data contain more than 200,000 clones, 84% of them singletons. The sequenced sample consisted of peripheral blood. All receptors come from a man in his 60s with acute or convalescent COVID-19.

The J gene is TRBJ2-2, the V gene TRBV3-1 (or the pseudogene TRBV3-2), with 8 bases aligning to TRBD2. The V gene end was trimmed by 0 bases and the J gene end by 4 bases; junction bases not matched to a gene: 4. The CDR3 consists of 16 residues. Looked up from germline, CDR1 is LGHDT and CDR2 is YNNKEL (reference sequence). Here the CDR3 DNA reads TGTGCCAGCAGCCAAGAGCGGACTAGCAGCACCGGGGAGCTGTTTTTT. Translated, it gives CASSQERTSSTGELFF.

J is TRBJ1-5 and V is TRBV19, with TRBD1 matching over 7 bases. V trimming: 11 bases; J trimming: 5 bases; junction bases outside the gene matches: 6. The CDR3 is 12 amino acids. Germline V gives CDR1 LNHDA, CDR2 SQIVND (reference sequence). The CDR3 nucleotides read TGTGCCGCAGGGGACAGATATCAGCCCCAGCATTTT. Translating it yields CAAGDRYQPQHF. The whole variable domain, remainder taken from reference TRBV19 and TRBJ1-5, is DGGITQSPKYLFRKEGQNVTLSCEQNLNHDAMYWYRQDPGQGLRLIYYSQIVNDFQKGDIAEGYSVSREKKESFPLTVTSAQKNPTAFYLCAAGDRYQPQHFGDGTRLSIL.

The chain uses TRBV28 and TRBJ1-1; D is unresolved. V lost 5 bases and J 2 bases, leaving 21 bases between the germline ends. Germline V gene sequence: CDR1 MDHEN, CDR2 SYDVKM. The CDR3 spans 17 residues. The CDR3 DNA reads TGTGCCAGCAGTCCGCTTTGGGCAGAAAGCCCTAACACTGAAGCTTTCTTT. It encodes CASSPLWAESPNTEAFF.

The gene calls are TRBV6-4 and TRBJ2-7; a possible D gene is TRBD2 (7 bases). The ends were cut back, 5 bases at V and 1 base at J, with 18 bases in the middle. The CDR3 runs to 16 residues. CDR1 and CDR2 from the germline V gene are MRHNA and SNTAGT. CDR3 loop: CASSLRGGVLSYEQYF. The CDR3 bases are TGTGCCAGCAGTCTGAGGGGGGGGGTACTTTCCTACGAGCAGTACTTC.

The gene calls are TRBV25-1 and TRBJ2-1; no reliable D call. This CDR3 has 12 residues. Germline CDR1 MGHDK, CDR2 SYGVNS. V lost 5 bases and J lost 4, with 6 bases in between. The CDR3: CASSSVYNEQFF. The CDR3 coding sequence is TGTGCCAGCAGTTCGGTGTACAATGAGCAGTTCTTC.

The chain has TRBV7-2 and TRBJ2-7; D is unclear. The CDR3 spans 12 residues. Trimming shortened V by 5 bases and J by 3 bases, and 8 bases separated the two germline ends. CDR1 is SGHTA, CDR2 FQGNSA, per germline. CDR3 nucleotide sequence: TGTGCCAGCAGCCGGGTAAGCTACGAGCAGTACTTC. Translation: CASSRVSYEQYF.

This clone showed up many times. The rearrangement joins TRBV14 to TRBJ2-3; TRBD2 matches 7 bases. There are 12 residues in the CDR3. V gave up 4 bases and J gave up 10 bases; unmatched junction bases: 5. Germline loops: CDR1 SGHDN, CDR2 FVKESK. CDR3 loop: CASSRSGTAQYF. The DNA of the CDR3 is TGTGCCAGCAGCCGGAGCGGGACTGCGCAGTATTTT.

The chain is built from TRBV5-4 and TRBJ2-7, with TRBD2 matching 7 bases. The length of the CDR3 is 17 residues. V was clipped by 4 bases and J by 0 bases; unmatched bases: 13. In germline, CDR1 is SGHNT, CDR2 YYREEE (reference sequence). CDR3 loop: CASSRGGSGESSYEQYF. The DNA for the CDR3 is TGTGCCAGCAGCCGAGGAGGAAGCGGGGAAAGCTCCTACGAGCAGTACTTC.

The V and J genes are TRBV4-1 and TRBJ2-1; 8 nucleotides line up with TRBD1. Germline lookup yields CDR1 MGHRA and CDR2 YSYEKL. Trimming removed 4 bases from V and 0 bases from J; junction bases left unmatched: 2. This CDR3 is built from 15 residues. In DNA form, the CDR3 reads TGCGCCAGCAGCCCTACAGGGGGCTCCTACAATGAGCAGTTCTTC. Protein product: CASSPTGGSYNEQFF.

The CDR3 bases are TGTGCCAGCAGCTTGGTGGGGGCGGGCGAGCAGTACTTC. This translates into CASSLVGAGEQYF. The chain carries TRBV5-8 and TRBJ2-7, with a weak D call TRBD1 (6 bases). The germline gives CDR1 SGHTS, CDR2 YDEGEE. The CDR3 spans 13 residues. V lost 0 bases, J lost 6 bases, and 10 bases lay in between.

The V call is TRBV5-1, the J call TRBJ1-2, with D tentatively TRBD1 (5 bases). CDR1 and CDR2 from the germline V gene are SGHRS and YFSETQ. Trimming left V 4 bases short and J 6 bases short, with 19 bases between. The CDR3 length is 15 residues. CDR3 coding DNA: TGCGCCAGCAGCGTAGACCAGGGAAGTCGAAATGGCTACACCTTC. It specifies CASSVDQGSRNGYTF. The full variable domain, rest sourced from reference TRBV5-1 and TRBJ1-2, is KAGVTQTPRYLIKTRGQQVTLSCSPISGHRSVSWYQQTPGQGLQFLFEYFSETQRNKGNFPGRFSGRQFSNSRSEMNVSTLELGDSALYLCASSVDQGSRNGYTFGSGTRLTVV.

The CDR3 protein is CASSLRGGETQYF. The CDR3 DNA reads as TGTGCCAGCAGCTTGCGCGGCGGTGAGACCCAGTACTTC. This chain joins TRBV7-9 and TRBJ2-5; D unclear. There are 13 residues in the CDR3. The V gene lost 3 bases and the J gene lost 5 bases, with 10 bases spanning the gap. Germline assignment: CDR1 SEHNR and CDR2 FQNEAQ (reference sequence).

The gene calls are TRBV6-2 or TRBV6-3 and TRBJ2-5; TRBD2 is a possible D gene (5 bases). Germline V gene lookup returns CDR1 MNHEY and CDR2 SVGEGT. Trimming stripped 6 bases from V and 5 bases from J, with 10 bases between. This CDR3 has 12 residues. The CDR3 region is CASRPTGETQYF. The CDR3 DNA sequence: TGTGCCAGCAGACCTACGGGGGAGACCCAGTACTTC.

V gene TRBV29-1 combines with J gene TRBJ2-1, with D perhaps TRBD2 (5 bases). CDR1 and CDR2 (germline): SQVTM, ANQGSEA. V was trimmed by 6 bases and J by 6 bases, leaving 15 bases between them. This CDR3 has 13 residues. CDR3 coding DNA: TGCAGCGTACTAGTTCTTGCGCCCAATGAGCAGTTCTTC. Encoded protein: CSVLVLAPNEQFF.

The V call is TRBV5-1, the J call TRBJ2-3; TRBD2 is a possible D gene (7 bases). CDR3 length equals 15 residues. Per the germline V gene, CDR1 is SGHRS and CDR2 is YFSETQ. V lost 4 bases and J lost 4, with 16 bases in between. CDR3 protein: CASSPRGGAPDTQYF. CDR3 sequence (DNA): TGCGCCAGCAGCCCAAGGGGGGGGGCGCCAGATACGCAGTATTTT.

The chain couples TRBV9 to TRBJ1-1, with 9 bases fitting TRBD1. V lost 4 bases and J lost 6; bases outside the gene matches: 10. Looked up from germline, CDR1 is SGDLS and CDR2 is YYNGEE. The CDR3 loop spans 15 amino acids. The CDR3 DNA reads as TGTGCCAGCAGCCCCGGGACAGGGTTAGTCGCTGAAGCTTTCTTT. Residues: CASSPGTGLVAEAFF.

This chain uses TRBV7-6 with TRBJ1-4; unclear D gene. The germline gives CDR1 SGHVS, CDR2 FNYEAQ. Trimming took 2 bases from V and 0 from J, leaving 13 bases between them. This CDR3 contains 17 residues. CDR3 amino acids: CASSLRGGSATNEKLFF. The DNA for the CDR3 is TGTGCCAGCAGCTTACGGGGTGGTTCGGCAACTAATGAAAAACTGTTTTTT.

V usage is TRBV7-3 and J usage is TRBJ2-1, with D unclear. This CDR3 region has 14 residues. Germline assignment: CDR1 SGHTA and CDR2 FQGTGA. The germline V and J ends were trimmed by 1 base and 3 bases, with 7 bases remaining between them. CDR3 DNA: TGTGCCAGCAGCTTAAGCCCAGACTACAATGAGCAGTTCTTC. It encodes CASSLSPDYNEQFF.

The chain carries TRBV6-1 and TRBJ2-5, with 9 bases lining up with TRBD1. The CDR3 extends over 17 amino acids. V dropped 2 bases and J dropped 5; count of bases not matched to a gene: 12. Germline CDR1 is MNHNS and CDR2 is SASEGT. DNA of the CDR3: TGTGCCAGCAGTGAAAAAGTGGGACAGGGAGGTCGGGAGACCCAGTACTTC. Translation gives CASSEKVGQGGRETQYF.

CDR3 DNA: TGTGCCAGCAGCTTCGAACAGGGTGGCGAGCAGTACTTC. Translated: CASSFEQGGEQYF. The V gene is TRBV7-9, the J gene TRBJ2-7; perhaps TRBD1 as D (6 bases). The CDR3 totals 13 residues. Trimming shortened V by 3 bases and J by 6 bases, and 12 bases separated the two germline ends. Germline V gene data show CDR1 as SEHNR and CDR2 as FQNEAQ (reference sequence).

This clone occurred a few times. The V and J genes are TRBV2 and TRBJ2-7, with 9 nucleotides matching TRBD1. The V segment lost 11 bases and the J segment 3 bases; nucleotides outside the gene matches: 5. The CDR3 is made up of 12 amino acids. Germline V gene sequence: CDR1 SNHLY, CDR2 FYNNEI. CDR3 coding DNA: TGTGCCGGAAGGGACAGGGTCTACGAGCAGTACTTC. Protein sequence: CAGRDRVYEQYF.

The rearrangement joins TRBV7-9 to TRBJ2-5; 7 bases align to TRBD1. CDR1 and CDR2 (germline): SEHNR, FQNEAQ (reference sequence). The CDR3 is 15 amino acids. Trimming cost V 5 bases and J 2 bases; bases outside gene matches: 8. The CDR3 region is CASSPQGWQQETQYF. CDR3 bases: TGTGCCAGCAGCCCACAGGGGTGGCAACAAGAGACCCAGTACTTC.

In this sample, this clone turned up a few times. This chain joins TRBV6-2 or TRBV6-3 and TRBJ1-1, with 8 positions matching TRBD1. CDR1 MNHEY and CDR2 SVGEGT come from the germline V gene. The CDR3 runs to 13 residues. V trimming: 4 bases; J trimming: 10 bases; junction bases outside the gene matches: 8. The CDR3: CASSFVRTGTAFF. The DNA for the CDR3 is TGTGCCAGCAGTTTTGTGAGGACAGGGACAGCTTTCTTT.

The chain links TRBV7-2 to TRBJ1-5, with 7 bases matching TRBD1. The V and J ends lost 2 bases and 2 bases, in that order; junction bases with no gene match: 6. Germline lookup yields CDR1 SGHTA and CDR2 FQGNSA. CDR3 length: 16 amino acids. The CDR3 DNA follows: TGTGCCAGCAGCTTAAGACAGGGCCAAGGCAATCAGCCCCAGCATTTT. Encoded protein: CASSLRQGQGNQPQHF.

The chain employs TRBV2 and TRBJ2-3; the D is unclear. Looked up from germline, CDR1 is SNHLY and CDR2 is FYNNEI. The CDR3 extends over 14 amino acids. Trimming took 1 base from V and 6 from J, leaving 11 bases between them. The CDR3 loop is CASSEGNVRDTQYF. The CDR3 region has the DNA TGTGCCAGCAGTGAAGGGAACGTCAGGGATACGCAGTATTTT.

The gene calls are TRBV28 and TRBJ2-5; TRBD1 agrees at 10 bases. The CDR3 has 13 residues. The junction had 1 base not matched to a gene; V was cut back by 6 bases and J by 3 bases. Germline CDR1 is MDHEN and CDR2 is SYDVKM. Here the CDR3 reads CASRGTGEETQYF. The CDR3 DNA reads as TGTGCCAGCAGAGGGACAGGGGAAGAGACCCAGTACTTC.